These 22 T cell receptor beta chains were all obtained from the same sample, sequenced in a study of cytomegalovirus exposure and HLA in healthy donors. The PCR contained 60 Vbeta and 13 Jbeta primers. Repertoires were generated with immunoSEQ multiplex PCR, while TCRdb's copy carries only in-frame clones and drops some. In the table there are 90,000 to 150,000 clones, roughly four fifths of which are singletons. Sequences were obtained from PBMCs. These receptors all stem from a woman in her twenties or thirties in good health and CMV-seropositive.

This chain joins TRBV7-9 and TRBJ2-7; 11 bases agree with TRBD2. Unmatched junction bases numbered 4, after V lost 5 bases and J lost 4 bases. Germline lookup yields CDR1 SEHNR and CDR2 FQNEAQ (reference sequence). The CDR3 runs to 14 residues. CDR3 DNA sequence: TGTGCCAGCAGCACGCGACTAGCGGGGTACGAGCAGTACTTC. Translation gives CASSTRLAGYEQYF.

This chain uses TRBV15 with TRBJ1-5; the D is unclear. The V end lost 4 bases, the J end lost 0 bases, and 16 bases lay between the germline ends. The germline gives CDR1 LNHNV, CDR2 YYDKDF (reference sequence). The CDR3 length is 17 residues. CDR3 DNA sequence: TGTGCCACCAGCACCCCCCGCGATCTTAATAGCAATCAGCCCCAGCATTTT. It encodes CATSTPRDLNSNQPQHF. The whole variable domain, remainder taken from reference TRBV15 and TRBJ1-5, is DAMVIQNPRYQVTQFGKPVTLSCSQTLNHNVMYWYQQKSSQAPKLLFHYYDKDFNNEADTPDNFQSRRPNTSFCFLDIRSPGLGDTAMYLCATSTPRDLNSNQPQHFGDGTRLSIL.

The V gene is TRBV5-8, the J gene TRBJ2-3, with D possibly TRBD1 on 6 matching bases. There are 18 residues in the CDR3. Germline CDR1 SGHTS, CDR2 YDEGEE. Trimming left V 4 bases short and J 3 bases short, with 24 bases between. The CDR3 is CASSPLPWGAGVTDTQYF. The CDR3, as DNA: TGTGCCAGCAGCCCCTTGCCTTGGGGAGCAGGGGTAACAGATACGCAGTATTTT.

This chain joins TRBV7-2 and TRBJ1-5, with D perhaps TRBD1 (5 bases). V was cut by 4 bases and J by 9 bases, with 10 bases left in between. This CDR3 has 12 residues. CDR1 SGHTA and CDR2 FQGNSA come from the germline V gene. In nucleotides, the CDR3 is TGTGCCAGCAGCTCACGACAGCTGCCCCAGCATTTT. It translates to CASSSRQLPQHF.

This clone was recorded only once. The chain has TRBV19 and TRBJ1-2, with no clear D. Trimming removed 3 bases from V and 2 bases from J, with 7 bases in between. The CDR3 runs 13 residues. Germline V gene sequence: CDR1 LNHDA, CDR2 SQIVND (reference sequence). The CDR3 coding sequence is TGTGCCAGTAGTATTGTCAGAAACTATGGCTACACCTTC. It yields the protein CASSIVRNYGYTF.

The chain links TRBV4-2 to TRBJ1-2; D remains unclear. Per germline, CDR1 LGHNA and CDR2 YNFKEQ. V was cut by 0 bases and J by 4 bases, with 9 bases left in between. The CDR3 contains 14 residues. In DNA form, the CDR3 reads TGTGCCAGCAGCCAAGAACTGCGGAGCTATGGCTACACCTTC. Translation gives CASSQELRSYGYTF.

This sequence joins TRBV18 and TRBJ2-7; the D gene is possibly TRBD2 (6 bases). V lost 5 bases to trimming and J lost 4 bases, with 15 bases between them. The CDR3 contains 14 residues. Germline CDR1 and CDR2: KGHSH and LQKENI. The CDR3 loop is CASSYNSGEYEQYF. The CDR3 DNA reads as TGTGCCAGCTCATACAACTCGGGGGAATACGAGCAGTACTTC. The full variable domain, with the rest looked up from reference TRBV18 and TRBJ2-7, is NAGVMQNPRHLVRRRGQEARLRCSPMKGHSHVYWYRQLPEEGLKFMVYLQKENIIDESGMPKERFSAEFPKEGPSILRIQQVVRGDSAAYFCASSYNSGEYEQYFGPGTRLTVT.

This clone was seen a handful of times. The chain joins TRBV28 to TRBJ2-2; tentative D call: TRBD2 (5 bases). CDR1 is MDHEN, CDR2 SYDVKM, per germline. V dropped 7 bases and J dropped 6 bases, with 15 bases sitting between them. This CDR3 has 14 residues. The CDR3 nucleotides are TGTGCCAGCACCTCACTGGACGGGGCCGGGGAGCTGTTTTTT. Encoded protein: CASTSLDGAGELFF.

The sample holds one count of this clone. The rearrangement uses TRBV14 and TRBJ2-7; no reliable D call. The V end lost 3 bases, the J end lost 6 bases, and 12 bases lay between the germline ends. Looked up from germline, CDR1 is SGHDN and CDR2 is FVKESK. CDR3 length equals 13 residues. The CDR3 nucleotides are TGTGCCAGCAGCCATGGAGCGAGCGTCGAGCAGTACTTC. Translation gives CASSHGASVEQYF.

The chain couples TRBV4-3 to TRBJ2-1; 8 bases are shared with TRBD2. The CDR3 sequence is 15 residues long. CDR1 and CDR2 (germline): LGHNA, YSLEER. The J segment lost 9 bases and the V segment lost 4 bases, leaving 11 bases of the junction unmatched. The DNA for the CDR3 is TGCGCCAGCAGCCCCGGGGGGGCCTTAGTAGGTGAGCAGTTCTTC. Protein sequence: CASSPGGALVGEQFF.

The chain uses TRBV7-6 and TRBJ2-2; D call uncertain. The CDR3 has 13 amino acids. Per germline, CDR1 SGHVS and CDR2 FNYEAQ. V was trimmed by 1 base and J by 4 bases, leaving 4 bases between them. The CDR3 sequence: CASSLELTGELFF. Written as DNA, the CDR3 is TGTGCCAGCAGCTTAGAACTCACCGGGGAGCTGTTTTTT. Looking up the rest from reference TRBV7-6 and TRBJ2-2 gives the full variable domain: GAGVSQSPRYKVTKRGQDVALRCDPISGHVSLYWYRQALGQGPEFLTYFNYEAQQDKSGLPNDRFSAERPEGSISTLTIQRTEQRDSAMYRCASSLELTGELFFGEGSRLTVL.

The J gene is TRBJ2-7, the V gene TRBV4-2, with D possibly TRBD2 on 5 matching bases. CDR3 length: 16 residues. The V and J ends lost 0 bases and 6 bases respectively, with 18 bases between them. From germline, CDR1 is LGHNA and CDR2 YNFKEQ. The DNA of the CDR3 is TGTGCCAGCAGCCAAGATCAAACCCCCCGACTATTCGAGCAGTACTTC. Translated: CASSQDQTPRLFEQYF.

On this clone: At one end, the junction sequence differs from germline, possibly due to a read error. The same CDR3 is also encoded by other DNA sequences in this sample. This chain connects TRBV5-6 to TRBJ1-2; D possibly corresponds to TRBD1 (5 bases). This CDR3 has 15 amino acids. Germline V gene sequence: CDR1 SGHDT, CDR2 YYEEEE. The CDR3 is CASSLPGRGHYGYTF. The CDR3 nucleotides are TGCGCCAGCAGCTTGCCCGGAAGGGGCCACTATGGCTACACCTTC.

V gene TRBV27 combines with J gene TRBJ2-2; 11 nucleotides line up with TRBD2. With V trimmed by 6 bases and J by 3 bases, 9 bases remained unmatched. Germline V gives CDR1 MNHEY, CDR2 SMNVEV (reference sequence). CDR3 size: 17 residues. Here the CDR3 reads CASSLLLTSGDTGELFF. CDR3 nucleotides: TGTGCCAGCAGCCTACTCCTGACTAGCGGGGACACCGGGGAGCTGTTTTTT.

This clone was seen a handful of times. This chain joins TRBV2 and TRBJ2-1; no clear D gene. V dropped 2 bases and J dropped 6 bases, with 8 bases sitting between them. The CDR3 is 13 amino acids. The germline V gene encodes CDR1 SNHLY and CDR2 FYNNEI. The CDR3 DNA reads TGTGCCAGCAGTGAAAGACAAACCAATGAGCAGTTCTTC. Its translation: CASSERQTNEQFF. The variable domain in full, with the rest retrieved from reference TRBV2 and TRBJ2-1, is EPEVTQTPSHQVTQMGQEVILRCVPISNHLYFYWYRQILGQKVEFLVSFYNNEISEKSEIFDDQFSVERPDGSNFTLKIRSTKLEDSAMYFCASSERQTNEQFFGPGTRLTVL.

The chain uses TRBV6-1 and TRBJ1-2; 7 nucleotides agree with TRBD1. Germline CDR1 reads MNHNS; CDR2 reads SASEGT. This CDR3 has 14 residues. V lost 4 bases, J lost 8 bases, and 10 bases stayed unmatched. The DNA for the CDR3 is TGTGCCAGCAGTGTCCTAGGGGGCGCGGAGGGCTACACCTTC. It translates to CASSVLGGAEGYTF.

This clone was found a few times. V gene TRBV5-4 combines with J gene TRBJ2-7; 9 bases match TRBD2. Germline CDR1 SGHNT, CDR2 YYREEE (reference sequence). V lost 0 bases and J lost 6; bases outside the gene matches: 7. The CDR3 loop spans 15 amino acids. This CDR3 is CASSLARAGGTEQYF. DNA of the CDR3: TGTGCCAGCAGCTTGGCCCGGGCGGGGGGGACCGAGCAGTACTTC.

The gene calls are TRBV6-5 and TRBJ1-6, with TRBD1 as a possible D gene (6 bases). This CDR3 is built from 15 residues. Trimming pared 4 bases from V and 9 bases from J, leaving 16 bases between. In germline, CDR1 is MNHEY, CDR2 SVGAGI. CDR3 loop: CASSSPGHRGSPLHF. The CDR3 DNA follows: TGTGCCAGCAGTTCACCGGGACACCGGGGTTCACCCCTCCACTTT.

In its sample, this clone was seen once. V gene TRBV4-2 combines with J gene TRBJ1-6; no reliable D call. The germline V gene encodes CDR1 LGHNA and CDR2 YNFKEQ. The germline V and J ends were trimmed by 6 bases and 8 bases, with 8 bases remaining between them. The CDR3 length is 12 residues. In DNA form, the CDR3 reads TGTGCCAGCAGAGTCGGGGATTCACCCCTCCACTTT. This sequence encodes CASRVGDSPLHF.

The chain employs TRBV5-1 and TRBJ1-2, with D hard to call. The CDR3 has 15 amino acids. The germline V gene has CDR1 SGHRS and CDR2 YFSETQ. Trimming removed 4 bases from V and 7 bases from J, with 20 bases in between. Here the CDR3 reads CASSQDQPGSRGYTF. CDR3 nucleotide sequence: TGCGCCAGCAGCCAAGACCAACCGGGATCGCGTGGCTACACCTTC.

This clone was seen once. The rearrangement joins TRBV5-1 to TRBJ2-5; 10 bases line up with TRBD2. The CDR3 is made up of 15 amino acids. The germline V gene encodes CDR1 SGHRS and CDR2 YFSETQ. V dropped 1 base and J dropped 2; count of bases not matched to a gene: 2. The CDR3 DNA is TGCGCCAGCAGCTTGTTTAGCGGGGGGCAAGAGACCCAGTACTTC. It translates to CASSLFSGGQETQYF.

The chain couples TRBV4-1 to TRBJ1-3; D unresolved. Deletions cut 3 bases from V and 3 bases from J, with 6 bases between. This CDR3 region has 13 residues. Per germline, CDR1 MGHRA and CDR2 YSYEKL. The CDR3 loop is CASSQAHGNTIYF. As DNA, the CDR3 is TGCGCCAGCAGCCAGGCCCATGGAAACACCATATATTTT.